The 18 T cell receptor beta chains in this list originate from one sample, sequenced in a study of CD8+CD57+ T cells in acquired aplastic anemia. Using genomic DNA as the template, TCR beta VDJ and CDR3 profiling was carried out. TCRdb analysed the reads with MiXCR anew, one entry per CDR3 protein. The sample holds approximately 470,000 distinct CDR3 sequences, about a third seen once. Those patients picked for sequencing had displayed CD8+CD57+ cell expansion on flow cytometry. Sequenced: sorted CD4+, CD8+, or CD8+CD57+ T cells (not recorded which) from PBMCs. The receptor source for this set is a human donor with aplastic anemia.

The chain is built from TRBV7-9 and TRBJ1-1; D is undetermined. V was trimmed by 1 base and J by 5 bases, leaving 14 bases between them. This CDR3 is built from 15 residues. CDR1 and CDR2 from the germline V gene are SEHNR and FQNEAQ (reference sequence). The CDR3, as DNA: TGTGCCAGCAGCTTAGATCCCCTCGGCGGTACTGAAGCTTTCTTT. Protein: CASSLDPLGGTEAFF.

There are a few counts of this clonotype. V is TRBV5-1 and J is TRBJ1-4; possible D gene TRBD1, 6 bases. Germline-derived CDR1 and CDR2 are SGHRS and YFSETQ. With 3 bases removed from V and 5 bases from J, the gap between germline ends came to 11 bases. The CDR3 is 14 amino acids. The CDR3 DNA is TGCGCCAGCAGCTACTCAGGGGAGAATGAAAAACTGTTTTTT. Encoded protein: CASSYSGENEKLFF. Supplemented by reference TRBV5-1 and TRBJ1-4, the full variable domain reads KAGVTQTPRYLIKTRGQQVTLSCSPISGHRSVSWYQQTPGQGLQFLFEYFSETQRNKGNFPGRFSGRQFSNSRSEMNVSTLELGDSALYLCASSYSGENEKLFFGSGTQLSVL.

Only one count was recorded for this clonotype. The chain links TRBV9 to TRBJ2-6, with D possibly called TRBD1 or TRBD2 (5 bases each). Looked up from germline, CDR1 is SGDLS and CDR2 is YYNGEE. V lost 1 base to trimming and J lost 2 bases, with 10 bases between them. CDR3 length: 16 amino acids. In DNA form, the CDR3 reads TGTGCCAGCAGCGTAATTTCGGGACCTGGGGCCAACGTCCTGACTTTC. Amino acid sequence: CASSVISGPGANVLTF.

Many counts were recorded for this clonotype. This rearrangement joins TRBV4-1 to TRBJ1-3, with unresolved D. V was pared by 1 base and J by 4 bases, with 8 bases between. The length of the CDR3 is 14 residues. The germline gives CDR1 MGHRA, CDR2 YSYEKL. The CDR3 spells CASSQGPAGNTIYF. The CDR3 DNA reads as TGCGCCAGCAGCCAAGGACCTGCGGGAAACACCATATATTTT.

About this clonotype: A read error may be the cause here, since a much bigger clone is one base away. This chain connects TRBV11-2 to TRBJ2-7; TRBD1 matches 7 bases. Germline V lookup: CDR1 SGHAT, CDR2 FQNNGV. The junction had 8 bases not matched to a gene; V was cut back by 6 bases and J by 6 bases. The CDR3 covers 13 residues. CDR3 amino acids: CASSPKGAAEQYF. The CDR3 nucleotides read TGTGCCAGCAGTCCGAAGGGGGCCGCCGAGCAGTACTTC.

This clonotype has just a few counts. The chain combines TRBV6-5 with TRBJ2-1, with D perhaps TRBD2 (6 bases). This CDR3 contains 12 residues. In germline, CDR1 is MNHEY, CDR2 SVGAGI. Trimming removed 4 bases from V and 15 bases from J, with 16 bases in between. CDR3 bases: TGTGCCAGCAGTTCCCCGGAGGGGCGCAGGTTCTTC. Translating it yields CASSSPEGRRFF.

This clonotype was seen repeatedly, ten times or more. CDR3 coding DNA: TGTGCCAGCAGCTCCTTGCGAGGCAGCTACGAGCAGTACTTC. It is translated as CASSSLRGSYEQYF. J is TRBJ2-7 and V is TRBV7-8; D gene unclear. V was cut by 4 bases and J by 3 bases, with 13 bases left in between. Germline CDR1 reads SGHVS; CDR2 reads FQNEAQ. The CDR3 extends over 14 amino acids.

The rearrangement uses TRBV29-1 and TRBJ1-3, with 7 bases fitting TRBD1. Germline CDR1 reads SQVTM; CDR2 reads ANQGSEA. Trimming took 5 bases from V and 0 from J; bases not matched to a gene: 4. The CDR3 runs to 14 residues. CDR3: CSVKTGNSGNTIYF. CDR3 DNA: TGCAGCGTTAAGACAGGGAACTCTGGAAACACCATATATTTT. The full variable domain, completed using reference TRBV29-1 and TRBJ1-3, is SAVISQKPSRDICQRGTSLTIQCQVDSQVTMMFWYRQQPGQSLTLIATANQGSEATYESGFVIDKFPISRPNLTFSTLTVSNMSPEDSSIYLCSVKTGNSGNTIYFGEGSWLTVV.

Of note for this clonotype: Compared with germline, one end of the junction differs, possibly owing to a read error. J is TRBJ2-7 and V is TRBV10-2; 11 nucleotides align to TRBD2. Germline loops: CDR1 WSHSY, CDR2 SAAADI. The length of the CDR3 is 17 residues. Written as DNA, the CDR3 is TGTGCCAGCAGCCCATATCCAACTAGCGGGGGACCCTACGAGCAGTACTTC. Translation: CASSPYPTSGGPYEQYF.

Ten or more counts support this clonotype. This chain connects TRBV7-2 to TRBJ1-6; possible D gene TRBD1, 5 bases. This CDR3 is built from 14 residues. Germline lookup yields CDR1 SGHTA and CDR2 FQGNSA. With 5 bases removed from V and 7 bases from J, the gap between germline ends came to 12 bases. The CDR3 region has the DNA TGTGCCAGCAGCCGGGGGGGAGGGAATTCACCCCTCCACTTT. Translated, it gives CASSRGGGNSPLHF.

This clonotype was observed at least ten times. The chain is built from TRBV20-1 and TRBJ1-2; no clear D. CDR1 and CDR2 (germline): DFQATT, SNEGSKA (reference sequence). CDR3 size: 13 residues. Trimming pared 3 bases from V and 2 bases from J, leaving 10 bases between. The DNA of the CDR3 is TGCAGTGCTAGGATCGGCAACAACTATGGCTACACCTTC. Its protein is CSARIGNNYGYTF.

This clonotype was recorded at least ten times. The J gene is TRBJ1-4, the V gene TRBV2; TRBD1 matches at 9 bases. The CDR3 sequence is 14 residues long. V shed 6 bases and J 7 bases; nucleotides not matched to a gene: 6. The germline CDR1 and CDR2 sequences are SNHLY and FYNNEI. The CDR3 loop reads CASRGTGIGEKLFF. In DNA form, the CDR3 reads TGTGCCAGCAGGGGGACAGGGATTGGTGAAAAACTGTTTTTT.

The rearrangement uses TRBV6-2 or TRBV6-3 and TRBJ2-3; D gene uncertain. V shed 0 bases and J shed 6 bases, with 10 bases lying between them. Germline CDR1 and CDR2: MNHEY and SVGEGT. The CDR3 is 14 amino acids. CDR3 DNA sequence: TGTGCCAGCAGTTACTCACCGGCACAGGATACGCAGTATTTT. Encoded protein: CASSYSPAQDTQYF.

Note on this clonotype: This clone may be a read error of a much larger clone one base away. The V and J genes are TRBV5-1 and TRBJ2-7, with a possible D match to TRBD2 (6 bases). Germline CDR1 SGHRS, CDR2 YFSETQ. This CDR3 has 14 amino acids. CDR3 sequence: CASSLGTEGYKQYF. The CDR3 nucleotides read TGCGCCAGCAGCTTGGGGACGGAGGGCTACAAGCAGTACTTC.

J is TRBJ2-5 and V is TRBV7-6; the D gene could be TRBD1 or TRBD2 (5 bases each). The CDR3 runs 13 residues. V was pared by 5 bases and J by 4 bases, with 11 bases between. Germline CDR1 is SGHVS and CDR2 is FNYEAQ. This CDR3 is CASSLGTPETQYF. The CDR3 DNA sequence: TGTGCCAGCAGCCTAGGGACCCCAGAGACCCAGTACTTC.

The chain carries TRBV19 and TRBJ1-1, with 7 positions matching TRBD1. With V trimmed by 7 bases and J by 1 base, 3 bases remained unmatched. Germline CDR1 and CDR2: LNHDA and SQIVND (reference sequence). There are 13 residues in the CDR3. CDR3: CASTRGWNTEAFF. CDR3 nucleotides: TGTGCCAGTACCAGGGGGTGGAACACTGAAGCTTTCTTT.

Comments on this clonotype: This may come from a read error, since a much larger clone is one base off. V usage is TRBV9 and J usage is TRBJ2-5; the D gene is possibly TRBD2 (6 bases). The CDR3 is 16 amino acids. The germline V gene has CDR1 SGDLS and CDR2 YYNGEE. V was clipped by 2 bases and J by 2 bases, with 16 bases between them. CDR3 DNA sequence: TGTGCCAGCAGCGTGGGGACTGGCGGGATTCAAGAGACCCAGTACTTC. This codes for CASSVGTGGIQETQYF.

This rearrangement joins TRBV12-3 or TRBV12-4 to TRBJ2-7, with 11 bases fitting TRBD1. The J segment lost 4 bases and the V segment lost 5 bases, leaving 7 bases of the junction unmatched. The CDR3 covers 15 residues. CDR3 DNA sequence: TGTGCCAGCAGTCCCGGACAGGGGGCAGCTTACGAGCAGTACTTC. Protein product: CASSPGQGAAYEQYF.